This paragraph covers one T cell receptor beta chain sequence. Its specificity is not known. Vbeta (60) and Jbeta (13) primers were used in the PCR. Measured with immunoSEQ multiplex PCR; TCRdb has only the in-frame clones, and not every one. Altogether around 260,000 clones are present, 80% being singletons, with the ten largest covering approximately 0.3%. The record originates from a study of cytomegalovirus exposure and HLA in healthy donors. Study outcomes and limitations: Across donors, most TCRs were seen rarely, yet some public ones were widespread. In an earlier analysis, in 587 donors, most V segments appeared productive either ~87% or ~30% of the time.

Trimming left V 0 bases short and J 4 bases short, with 6 bases between. The CDR3 runs to 13 residues. Germline CDR1 KGHSH, CDR2 LQKENI. Sequencing was performed on PBMCs. V usage is TRBV18 and J usage is TRBJ2-5; the D gene is possibly TRBD1 (5 bases). This clonotype was sampled from a girl aged 2 to 9 in good health and CMV-seronegative. CDR3 sequence reads: CASSPPTVETQYF. The CDR3 nucleotides read TGTGCCAGCTCACCACCGACAGTAGAGACCCAGTACTTC.